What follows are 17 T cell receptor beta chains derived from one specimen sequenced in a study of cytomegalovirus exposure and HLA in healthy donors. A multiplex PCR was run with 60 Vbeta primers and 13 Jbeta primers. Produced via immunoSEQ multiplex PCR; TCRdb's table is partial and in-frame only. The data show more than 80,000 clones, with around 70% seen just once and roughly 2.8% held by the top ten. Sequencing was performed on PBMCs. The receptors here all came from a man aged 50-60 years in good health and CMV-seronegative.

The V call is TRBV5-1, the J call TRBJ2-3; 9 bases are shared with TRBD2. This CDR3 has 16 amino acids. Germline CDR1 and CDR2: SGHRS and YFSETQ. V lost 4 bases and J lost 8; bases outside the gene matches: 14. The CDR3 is CASSLRERGVLGTQYF. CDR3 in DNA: TGCGCCAGCAGCCTCCGGGAGCGGGGGGTTCTGGGTACGCAGTATTTT.

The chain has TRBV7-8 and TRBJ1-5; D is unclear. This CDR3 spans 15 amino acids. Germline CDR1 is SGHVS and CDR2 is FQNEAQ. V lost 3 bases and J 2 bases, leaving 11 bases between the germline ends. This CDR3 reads CASSLYGLGNQPQHF. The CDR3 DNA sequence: TGTGCCAGCAGCTTGTACGGGTTGGGCAATCAGCCCCAGCATTTT.

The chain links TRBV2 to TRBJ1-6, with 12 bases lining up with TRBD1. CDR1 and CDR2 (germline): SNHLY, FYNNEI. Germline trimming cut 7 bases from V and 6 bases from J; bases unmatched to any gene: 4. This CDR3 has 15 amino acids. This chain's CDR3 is CASTGQGAINSPLHF. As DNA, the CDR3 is TGTGCCAGCACGGGACAGGGGGCGATTAATTCACCCCTCCACTTT.

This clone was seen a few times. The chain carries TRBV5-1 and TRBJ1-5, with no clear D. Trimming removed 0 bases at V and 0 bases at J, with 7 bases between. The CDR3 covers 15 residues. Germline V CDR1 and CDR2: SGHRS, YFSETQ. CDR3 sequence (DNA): TGCGCCAGCAGCTTGGGAGTGAATAGCAATCAGCCCCAGCATTTT. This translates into CASSLGVNSNQPQHF.

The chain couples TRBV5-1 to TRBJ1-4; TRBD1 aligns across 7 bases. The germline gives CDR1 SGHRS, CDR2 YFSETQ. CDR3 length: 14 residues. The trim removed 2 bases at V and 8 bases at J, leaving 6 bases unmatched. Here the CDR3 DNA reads TGCGCCAGCAGCTTTACAGGGGCGGGCGAAAAACTGTTTTTT. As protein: CASSFTGAGEKLFF.

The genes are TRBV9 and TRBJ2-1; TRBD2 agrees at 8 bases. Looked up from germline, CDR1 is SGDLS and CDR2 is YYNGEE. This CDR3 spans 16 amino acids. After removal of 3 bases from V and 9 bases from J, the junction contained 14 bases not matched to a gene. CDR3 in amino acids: CASSARAAAGDGEQFF. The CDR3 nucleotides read TGTGCCAGCAGCGCCCGGGCGGCAGCGGGAGATGGTGAGCAGTTCTTC.

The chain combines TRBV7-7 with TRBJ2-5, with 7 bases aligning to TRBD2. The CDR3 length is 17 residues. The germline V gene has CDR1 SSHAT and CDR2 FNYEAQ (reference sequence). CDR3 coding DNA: TGTGCTAGCGCCCCGGGAACGGGGGGAGGGCGAGGAGAGACCCAGTACTTC. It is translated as CASAPGTGGGRGETQYF. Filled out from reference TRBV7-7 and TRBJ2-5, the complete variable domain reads GAGVSQSPRYKVTKRGQDVTLRCDPISSHATLYWYQQALGQGPEFLTYFNYEAQPDKSGLPSDRFSAERPEGSISTLTIQRTEQRDSAMYRCASAPGTGGGRGETQYFGPGTRLLVL.

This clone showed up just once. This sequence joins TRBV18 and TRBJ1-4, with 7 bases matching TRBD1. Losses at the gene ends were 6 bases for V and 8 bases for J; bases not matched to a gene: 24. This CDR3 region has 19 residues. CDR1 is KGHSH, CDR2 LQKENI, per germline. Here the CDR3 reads CASSPQGLPRQGRKEKLFF. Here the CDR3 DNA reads TGTGCCAGCTCCCCCCAAGGCCTACCCCGACAGGGTAGGAAAGAAAAACTGTTTTTT.

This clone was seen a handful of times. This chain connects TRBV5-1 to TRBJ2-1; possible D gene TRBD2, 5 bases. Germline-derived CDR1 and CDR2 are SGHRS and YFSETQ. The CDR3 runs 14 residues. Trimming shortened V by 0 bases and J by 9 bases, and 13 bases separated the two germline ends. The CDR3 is CASSLGTGSSEQFF. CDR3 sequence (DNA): TGCGCCAGCAGCTTGGGGACGGGATCCAGTGAGCAGTTCTTC.

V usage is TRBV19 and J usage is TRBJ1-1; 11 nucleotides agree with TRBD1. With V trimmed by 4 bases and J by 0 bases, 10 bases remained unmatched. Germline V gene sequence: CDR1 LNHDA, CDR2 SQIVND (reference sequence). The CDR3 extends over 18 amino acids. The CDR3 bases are TGTGCCAGTAGTAGAGCCTTAGGGACAGGGGGGATGAACACTGAAGCTTTCTTT. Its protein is CASSRALGTGGMNTEAFF.

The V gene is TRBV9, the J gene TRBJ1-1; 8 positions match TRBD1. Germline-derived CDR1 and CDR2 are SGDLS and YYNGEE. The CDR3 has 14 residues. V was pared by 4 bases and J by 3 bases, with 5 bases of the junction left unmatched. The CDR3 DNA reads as TGTGCCAGCAGCTCCGGACAGGGTCACACTGAAGCTTTCTTT. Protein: CASSSGQGHTEAFF.

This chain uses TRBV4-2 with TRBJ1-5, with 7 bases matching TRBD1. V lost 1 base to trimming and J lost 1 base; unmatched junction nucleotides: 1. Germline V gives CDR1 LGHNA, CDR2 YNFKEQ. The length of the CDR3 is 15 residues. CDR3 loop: CASSQVGQSNQPQHF. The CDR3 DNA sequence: TGTGCCAGCAGCCAAGTGGGACAGAGCAATCAGCCCCAGCATTTT.

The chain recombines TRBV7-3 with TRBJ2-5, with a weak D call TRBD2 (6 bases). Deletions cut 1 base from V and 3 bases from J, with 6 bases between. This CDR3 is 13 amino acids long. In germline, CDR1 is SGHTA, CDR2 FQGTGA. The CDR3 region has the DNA TGTGCCAGCAGCTTAAGCGGGGAAGAGACCCAGTACTTC. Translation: CASSLSGEETQYF.

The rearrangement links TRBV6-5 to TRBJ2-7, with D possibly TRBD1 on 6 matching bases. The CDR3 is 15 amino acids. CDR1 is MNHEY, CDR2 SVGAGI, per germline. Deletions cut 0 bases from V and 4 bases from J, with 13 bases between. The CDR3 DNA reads TGTGCCAGCAGTTACTCCCCCAGGGGTATATACGAGCAGTACGTC. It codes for CASSYSPRGIYEQYV.

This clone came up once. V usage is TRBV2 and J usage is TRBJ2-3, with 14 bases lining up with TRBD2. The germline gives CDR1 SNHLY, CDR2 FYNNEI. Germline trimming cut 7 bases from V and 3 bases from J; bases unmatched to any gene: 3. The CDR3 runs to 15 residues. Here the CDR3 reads CASKGTSGSTDTQYF. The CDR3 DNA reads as TGTGCCAGCAAAGGGACTAGCGGGAGTACAGATACGCAGTATTTT.

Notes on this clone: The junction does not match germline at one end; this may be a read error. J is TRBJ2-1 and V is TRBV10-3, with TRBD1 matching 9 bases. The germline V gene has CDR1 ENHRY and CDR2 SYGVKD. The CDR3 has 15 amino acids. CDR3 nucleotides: TGTGCCATCAGCGAGTGGGACAGGGCTAAGAATGAGCAGTTCTTC. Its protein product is CAISEWDRAKNEQFF.

CDR3 DNA sequence: TGTGCCAGCAGTTCCCCAGCGGAGGGGGGGGATACGCAGTATTTT. Translation gives CASSSPAEGGDTQYF. The gene calls are TRBV6-5 and TRBJ2-3; D is possibly TRBD2 (7 bases). The V end was cut by 4 bases, the J end by 6 bases, with 17 bases between. Germline loops: CDR1 MNHEY, CDR2 SVGAGI. The length of the CDR3 is 15 residues.